These 28 T cell receptor beta chains were sequenced from one sample in a study of T cell responses to AZD1222 COVID-19 vaccine. Data came from immunoSEQ multiplex PCR; TCRdb stores just in-frame clones and leaves some out. The sample shows tens of thousands of clones, roughly nine tenths of them seen only once. The sequencing here drew on peripheral blood, taken 28 days after the second AZD1222 dose. These receptors came from an adult who received the AZD1222 COVID-19 vaccine.

The chain has TRBV29-1 and TRBJ2-1; the D is unclear. The germline V gene has CDR1 SQVTM and CDR2 ANQGSEA. This CDR3 has 12 residues. V was shortened by 2 bases and J by 2 bases, with 4 bases between the two germline ends. The CDR3 DNA reads TGCAGCGTTGAACGGCCCTACAATGAGCAGTTCTTC. This encodes CSVERPYNEQFF.

This chain connects TRBV29-1 to TRBJ1-2, with unresolved D. Germline V CDR1 and CDR2: SQVTM, ANQGSEA. The CDR3 contains 11 residues. V was shortened by 7 bases and J by 4 bases, with 10 bases between the two germline ends. The CDR3: CSGASGYGYTF. The CDR3 bases are TGCAGCGGGGCCAGTGGCTATGGCTACACCTTC.

CDR3 nucleotide sequence: TGCAGCGTTGACAGAGGGGGGACTGAAGCTTTCTTT. This translates into CSVDRGGTEAFF. This chain joins TRBV29-1 and TRBJ1-1; possible D gene TRBD1, 6 bases. Trimming took 3 bases from V and 5 from J, leaving 10 bases between them. Germline-derived CDR1 and CDR2 are SQVTM and ANQGSEA. This CDR3 contains 12 residues.

The gene calls are TRBV19 and TRBJ2-7; D uncertain. V was cut by 3 bases and J by 3 bases, with 9 bases left in between. There are 13 residues in the CDR3. The germline CDR1 and CDR2 sequences are LNHDA and SQIVND (reference sequence). The CDR3 bases are TGTGCCAGTAGTATGGGCAAAGGCTACGAGCAGTACTTC. As protein: CASSMGKGYEQYF.

V is TRBV28 and J is TRBJ2-1, with a weak D call TRBD2 (5 bases). The germline V and J ends were trimmed by 6 bases and 2 bases, with 14 bases remaining between them. This CDR3 has 15 amino acids. Germline V gives CDR1 MDHEN, CDR2 SYDVKM. CDR3 DNA sequence: TGTGCCAGCAGCCTCGATCAGAGGGCCTACAATGAGCAGTTCTTC. It specifies CASSLDQRAYNEQFF.

CDR3 nucleotides: TGTGCCACCAGTGGTGGACAGGGGGACACCGGGGAGCTGTTTTTT. Translation gives CATSGGQGDTGELFF. This rearrangement joins TRBV24-1 to TRBJ2-2; 10 bases line up with TRBD1. CDR3 length equals 15 residues. Germline V gene lookup returns CDR1 KGHDR and CDR2 SFDVKD. V lost 5 bases to trimming and J lost 3 bases; unmatched junction nucleotides: 2.

This clone was observed once. This chain links TRBV29-1 with TRBJ1-4, with D maybe TRBD1 (5 bases). This CDR3 has 14 residues. Trimming took off 5 bases at V and 4 bases at J, with 14 bases between the two ends. The germline gives CDR1 SQVTM, CDR2 ANQGSEA. CDR3: CSVPGKRGNEKLFF. The CDR3 DNA reads TGCAGCGTTCCCGGCAAGAGGGGTAATGAAAAACTGTTTTTT.

This clone has just one count. The chain uses TRBV7-6 and TRBJ2-1; D is uncertain. This CDR3 has 17 residues. Germline V gives CDR1 SGHVS, CDR2 FNYEAQ. V lost 1 base to trimming and J lost 0 bases, with 13 bases between them. CDR3 in DNA: TGTGCCAGCAGCTTAGAGCCTGGGATTTCCTCCTACAATGAGCAGTTCTTC. Its protein product is CASSLEPGISSYNEQFF.

The chain joins TRBV9 to TRBJ2-6; D uncertain. The V gene's germline CDR1 is SGDLS and CDR2 YYNGEE. The CDR3 consists of 18 residues. Trimming shortened V by 4 bases and J by 6 bases, and 23 bases separated the two germline ends. CDR3 amino acids: CASSPTRVTALSANVLTF. DNA of the CDR3: TGTGCCAGCAGCCCCACGAGAGTTACAGCCCTATCGGCCAACGTCCTGACTTTC.

The genes are TRBV5-4 and TRBJ2-7; unclear D gene. Germline values: CDR1 SGHNT, CDR2 YYREEE (reference sequence). This CDR3 is built from 12 residues. V shed 1 base and J shed 6 bases, with 8 bases lying between them. The CDR3 is CASSLPETEQYF. The CDR3 region has the DNA TGTGCCAGCAGCTTGCCTGAGACCGAGCAGTACTTC.

This clone has more than one count but fewer than ten. One junction end does not reproduce the germline sequence, and a read error may be involved. The chain employs TRBV5-1 and TRBJ1-1; no definite D call. This CDR3 has 13 amino acids. From germline, CDR1 is SGHRS and CDR2 YFSETQ. For the CDR3, the DNA is TGCGCCTGCAGCCGATTCCAGAACACTGAAGCTTTCTTT. Its translation: CACSRFQNTEAFF.

The V gene is TRBV10-3, the J gene TRBJ2-3; D unclear. V gave up 2 bases and J gave up 4 bases, with 4 bases separating them. The CDR3 loop spans 12 amino acids. Germline CDR1 and CDR2: ENHRY and SYGVKD. The CDR3 sequence: CAISERPDTQYF. The CDR3 DNA follows: TGTGCCATCAGTGAGCGGCCAGATACGCAGTATTTT.

The rearrangement joins TRBV5-4 to TRBJ1-4; tentatively, D is TRBD1 (6 bases). Germline assignment: CDR1 SGHNT and CDR2 YYREEE (reference sequence). This CDR3 has 15 amino acids. V lost 4 bases, J lost 4 bases, and 14 bases lay in between. DNA for the CDR3: TGTGCCAGCAGCCCCAAGGGGGGAATTAATGAAAAACTGTTTTTT. Translating it yields CASSPKGGINEKLFF.

This chain connects TRBV5-4 to TRBJ1-1; a weak D match, TRBD1 (5 bases). This CDR3 contains 17 residues. The V gene's germline CDR1 is SGHNT and CDR2 YYREEE (reference sequence). V gave up 0 bases and J gave up 4 bases, with 19 bases separating them. The CDR3 loop is CASSLAGRALGITEAFF. The CDR3 bases are TGTGCCAGCAGCTTGGCGGGCAGGGCTCTTGGAATCACTGAAGCTTTCTTT.

This clone has only one observation. J is TRBJ2-3 and V is TRBV9; TRBD1 is a possible D gene (5 bases). Germline V lookup: CDR1 SGDLS, CDR2 YYNGEE. There are 15 residues in the CDR3. Trimming left V 3 bases short and J 2 bases short, with 13 bases between. In DNA form, the CDR3 reads TGTGCCAGCAGCGGATTCCGACAGACCACAGATACGCAGTATTTT. It is translated as CASSGFRQTTDTQYF.

The genes are TRBV1 and TRBJ2-3. TRBV1 is assigned pseudogene status. This CDR3 is 16 amino acids long. This CDR3 is CTSSQALRGSTDTQYF. The DNA of the CDR3 is TGCACCAGCAGCCAAGCTTTGAGGGGTAGCACAGATACGCAGTATTTT.

V is TRBV9 and J is TRBJ1-1, with a possible D match to TRBD1 (6 bases). V dropped 3 bases and J dropped 5 bases, with 17 bases sitting between them. Per the germline V gene, CDR1 is SGDLS and CDR2 is YYNGEE. The CDR3 consists of 15 residues. The CDR3 protein is CASSALGGASTEAFF. The CDR3 DNA is TGTGCCAGCAGCGCCTTGGGGGGGGCGAGTACTGAAGCTTTCTTT.

This chain connects TRBV19 to TRBJ2-1, with 8 nucleotides matching TRBD2. Germline V gene sequence: CDR1 LNHDA, CDR2 SQIVND (reference sequence). V was clipped by 3 bases and J by 9 bases; unmatched bases: 10. This CDR3 has 15 residues. In DNA form, the CDR3 reads TGTGCCAGTAGTATTAGCGGGGCCCCATTTGGTGAGCAGTTCTTC. Its translation is CASSISGAPFGEQFF.

V is TRBV5-5 and J is TRBJ1-1, with D unresolved. Trimming removed 6 bases from V and 7 bases from J, with 16 bases in between. This CDR3 region has 13 residues. Germline CDR1 is SGHKS and CDR2 is YYEKEE (reference sequence). CDR3 bases: TGTGCCAGCAAAGAAGGACTTTCCTTTGAAGCTTTCTTT. Residues: CASKEGLSFEAFF.

The table lists this clone with a count of one. This chain links TRBV11-1 with TRBJ2-3; D gene ambiguous. Germline values: CDR1 SGHAT, CDR2 FQDESV (reference sequence). CDR3 length: 16 amino acids. Trimming cost V 5 bases and J 1 base, with 16 bases left between them. The CDR3: CASSGPTRSGTDTQYF. The CDR3 DNA reads as TGTGCCAGCAGCGGCCCGACTCGGAGTGGCACAGATACGCAGTATTTT.

The chain recombines TRBV7-8 with TRBJ2-7, with D hard to call. Germline values: CDR1 SGHVS, CDR2 FQNEAQ. The V and J ends lost 5 bases and 3 bases respectively, with 5 bases between them. The CDR3 totals 11 residues. This CDR3 is CASSPNYEQYF. DNA for the CDR3: TGTGCCAGCAGCCCAAACTACGAGCAGTACTTC.

The chain joins TRBV18 to TRBJ1-1; perhaps TRBD1 as D (5 bases). Germline V gene lookup returns CDR1 KGHSH and CDR2 LQKENI. CDR3 size: 16 residues. V was cut by 3 bases and J by 4 bases, with 18 bases left in between. CDR3 nucleotide sequence: TGTGCCAGCTCACCTCAAATGGGGGAGGGGAGCACTGAAGCTTTCTTT. Amino acid sequence: CASSPQMGEGSTEAFF.

The chain couples TRBV7-3 to TRBJ2-3; D might be TRBD2 (6 bases). The germline V gene encodes CDR1 SGHTA and CDR2 FQGTGA. CDR3 length: 13 amino acids. Trimming shortened V by 3 bases and J by 6 bases, and 10 bases separated the two germline ends. CDR3 DNA: TGTGCCAGCAGCTTCCGCCGGGGGGATACGCAGTATTTT. It translates to CASSFRRGDTQYF.

The CDR3 DNA is TGTGCCAGTAGTACCCGACGGTCTAGCGACGAGCAGTACTTC. Its translation: CASSTRRSSDEQYF. The genes are TRBV19 and TRBJ2-7; maybe TRBD2 (6 bases). Germline V gene sequence: CDR1 LNHDA, CDR2 SQIVND (reference sequence). V dropped 4 bases and J dropped 5 bases, with 15 bases sitting between them. CDR3 length: 14 residues.

This chain links TRBV5-4 with TRBJ1-1; D uncertain. The V end lost 4 bases, the J end lost 1 base, and 14 bases lay between the germline ends. The CDR3 has 15 residues. Germline CDR1 and CDR2: SGHNT and YYREEE (reference sequence). Here the CDR3 DNA reads TGTGCCAGCAGCCGCGAGGCGAGTGGGAACACTGAAGCTTTCTTT. Protein sequence: CASSREASGNTEAFF.

The chain couples TRBV7-3 to TRBJ2-2; D call uncertain. Germline V gene sequence: CDR1 SGHTA, CDR2 FQGTGA. This CDR3 has 13 amino acids. V was cut by 8 bases and J by 1 base, with 8 bases left in between. The CDR3 spells CASSAQNTGELFF. The DNA for the CDR3 is TGTGCCAGCTCAGCGCAGAACACCGGGGAGCTGTTTTTT.

This sequence joins TRBV7-2 and TRBJ2-7; 8 bases match TRBD2. CDR1 is SGHTA, CDR2 FQGNSA, per germline. The CDR3 sequence is 14 residues long. V lost 4 bases and J lost 4; bases outside the gene matches: 6. CDR3 DNA: TGTGCCAGCAGCTCTACGGGGGGGACTTACGAGCAGTACTTC. Protein product: CASSSTGGTYEQYF.

The chain is built from TRBV4-1 and TRBJ1-6; TRBD1 might be the D (5 bases). From germline, CDR1 is MGHRA and CDR2 YSYEKL. This CDR3 has 14 residues. Trimming pared 5 bases from V and 6 bases from J, leaving 11 bases between. CDR3 coding DNA: TGCGCCAGCAGCAGGCCGCAGGGTAATTCACCCCTCCACTTT. Protein sequence: CASSRPQGNSPLHF.